The sample holds many counts of the clone carrying this T cell receptor beta chain. Its target is unknown. This specimen belongs to a study of T cells after yellow fever vaccination. Study in general: The SMART-Seq v4 Ultra Low Input method served to prepare the low-cell-number fractions. Study-wide results and limits: The study found a weaker secondary response that peaked faster, day 5 versus 15. Of the clonotypes, a small share occurred in both CD4 and CD8 compartments. The study re-detected most primary-vaccination clones after the booster (96% CD4, roughly 88% CD8).

TCRdb re-called the 5' RACE reads with MiXCR, one entry per CDR3 protein. The repertoire holds approximately 74,000 distinct CDR3 sequences, with around 5% as singletons. The V and J ends lost 2 bases and 5 bases, in that order; junction bases with no gene match: 8. Per germline, CDR1 SGHDT and CDR2 YYEEEE. The CDR3 extends over 15 amino acids. This clonotype was obtained from a man aged 18 to 29 who received the YFV17D yellow fever vaccine. J is TRBJ2-7 and V is TRBV5-6; 9 bases map to TRBD1. Sequenced here: CD4+ T cells sorted from PBMCs, sampled less than 16 days after the first yellow fever vaccination. The CDR3 bases are TGTGCCAGCAGCTTCGACCGGACAGGGGTGAACGAGCAGTACTTC. Protein product: CASSFDRTGVNEQYF. Variable domain in full (rest from reference TRBV5-6 and TRBJ2-7): DAGVTQSPTHLIKTRGQQVTLRCSPKSGHDTVSWYQQALGQGPQFIFQYYEEEERQRGNFPDRFSGHQFPNYSSELNVNALLLGDSALYLCASSFDRTGVNEQYFGPGTRLTVT.